A single sample is the source of the 23 T cell receptor beta chains below, sequenced in a study of blood T cell repertoires in COVID-19. Produced via immunoSEQ multiplex PCR; TCRdb's table is partial and in-frame only. The sample consists of hundreds of thousands of clones, around 83% of them appearing once. Sequencing was carried out using peripheral blood. These receptors were collected from a man aged 35 to 55 with acute or convalescent COVID-19.

As regards this clone: This specimen includes other DNA sequences encoding the same CDR3. CDR3 in amino acids: CASSLGDRAEQPQHF. In DNA form, the CDR3 reads TGCGCCAGCAGCTTAGGGGACAGGGCGGAGCAGCCCCAGCATTTT. The V and J genes are TRBV5-1 and TRBJ1-5, with TRBD1 matching 9 bases. J lost 7 bases, V lost 2 bases, and 7 bases had no gene match. CDR1 SGHRS and CDR2 YFSETQ come from the germline V gene. This CDR3 contains 15 residues.

The chain has TRBV11-1 and TRBJ1-1; D gene unclear. The V and J ends lost 2 bases and 5 bases respectively, with 6 bases between them. This CDR3 spans 12 amino acids. Germline values: CDR1 SGHAT, CDR2 FQDESV (reference sequence). CDR3 sequence reads: CASSLRGTEAFF. CDR3 coding DNA: TGTGCCAGCAGCTTAAGAGGTACTGAAGCTTTCTTT.

The chain is built from TRBV27 and TRBJ2-1; 8 bases map to TRBD1. The CDR3 is 15 amino acids. Germline CDR1 is MNHEY and CDR2 is SMNVEV (reference sequence). V shed 7 bases, J shed 7 bases, and the junction held 12 bases outside the gene matches. The CDR3 is CASTSGGQGRNEQFF. The CDR3 nucleotides read TGTGCCAGCACGTCCGGTGGACAGGGCCGGAATGAGCAGTTCTTC.

This sequence joins TRBV5-1 and TRBJ2-5, with 9 nucleotides matching TRBD2. V was pared by 4 bases and J by 2 bases, with 6 bases of the junction left unmatched. CDR1 is SGHRS and CDR2 is YFSETQ in the germline V gene. This CDR3 region has 15 residues. CDR3 DNA: TGCGCCAGCAGCACGTCTAGCGGGGATCAAGAGACCCAGTACTTC. Translation gives CASSTSSGDQETQYF.

The chain couples TRBV19 to TRBJ1-1; D is ambiguous. The V and J ends lost 6 bases and 3 bases respectively, with 8 bases between them. The CDR3 length is 12 residues. CDR1 is LNHDA and CDR2 is SQIVND in the germline V gene (reference sequence). Here the CDR3 reads CASRTGYTEAFF. CDR3 nucleotides: TGTGCCAGTAGGACGGGTTACACTGAAGCTTTCTTT.

The chain couples TRBV30 to TRBJ1-2; weak D call: TRBD1 (5 bases). V gave up 1 base and J gave up 6 bases, with 12 bases separating them. Germline CDR1 and CDR2: GTSNPN and SVGIG (reference sequence). The CDR3 consists of 13 residues. CDR3 sequence reads: CAWSERQYNGYTF. CDR3 nucleotide sequence: TGTGCCTGGAGTGAAAGACAGTACAATGGCTACACCTTC. Based on the CDR3 plus reference TRBV30 and TRBJ1-2, the full variable domain is SQTIHQWPATLVQPVGSPLSLECTVEGTSNPNLYWYRQAAGRGLQLLFYSVGIGQISSEVPQNLSASRPQDRQFILSSKKLLLSDSGFYLCAWSERQYNGYTFGSGTRLTVV.

The rearrangement uses TRBV27 and TRBJ2-3; D possibly corresponds to TRBD1 (6 bases). Germline V gives CDR1 MNHEY, CDR2 SMNVEV (reference sequence). The CDR3 sequence is 16 residues long. V lost 5 bases and J lost 0, with 15 bases in between. CDR3 bases: TGTGCCAGCAGTCATCATAAAGGGGGTAGCACAGATACGCAGTATTTT. Translated, it gives CASSHHKGGSTDTQYF.

For the CDR3, the DNA is TGTGCCAGCACTATGACAGGTTCGGGCGGGGAGCTGTTTTTT. It translates to CASTMTGSGGELFF. V and J are TRBV6-5 and TRBJ2-2; TRBD1 is a possible D gene (6 bases). CDR3 length equals 14 residues. Germline V gene sequence: CDR1 MNHEY, CDR2 SVGAGI. The V end was cut by 7 bases, the J end by 7 bases, with 16 bases between.

The count of this clone is one. This chain joins TRBV11-2 and TRBJ2-7; weak D call: TRBD1 (5 bases). The germline V gene encodes CDR1 SGHAT and CDR2 FQNNGV. CDR3 length equals 16 residues. The V gene lost 5 bases and the J gene lost 1 base, with 18 bases spanning the gap. CDR3 amino acids: CASSQHLQGFSYEQYF. For the CDR3, the DNA is TGTGCCAGCAGCCAACATCTCCAGGGTTTTTCCTACGAGCAGTACTTC.

The V call is TRBV6-5, the J call TRBJ2-1, with 7 bases aligning to TRBD1. V lost 0 bases, J lost 0 bases, and 2 bases stayed unmatched. This CDR3 is 16 amino acids long. Germline-derived CDR1 and CDR2 are MNHEY and SVGAGI. Written as DNA, the CDR3 is TGTGCCAGCAGTTACTCCCCAGGGGGCTCCTACAATGAGCAGTTCTTC. Residues: CASSYSPGGSYNEQFF.

The rearrangement links TRBV9 to TRBJ1-3, with unresolved D. The CDR3 sequence is 15 residues long. CDR1 is SGDLS and CDR2 is YYNGEE in the germline V gene. The germline V and J ends were trimmed by 1 base and 4 bases, with 12 bases remaining between them. The CDR3 spells CASSVLGREGNTIYF. CDR3 bases: TGTGCCAGCAGCGTATTGGGTAGGGAGGGAAACACCATATATTTT.

The chain couples TRBV7-3 to TRBJ2-5, with no clear D. This CDR3 spans 13 amino acids. V was shortened by 2 bases and J by 5 bases, with 9 bases between the two germline ends. CDR1 is SGHTA, CDR2 FQGTGA, per germline. CDR3 in DNA: TGTGCCAGCAGCTTATCGTCGAGGGAGACCCAGTACTTC. Translation: CASSLSSRETQYF. Based on the CDR3 plus reference TRBV7-3 and TRBJ2-5, the full variable domain is GAGVSQTPSNKVTEKGKYVELRCDPISGHTALYWYRQSLGQGPEFLIYFQGTGAADDSGLPNDRFFAVRPEGSVSTLKIQRTERGDSAVYLCASSLSSRETQYFGPGTRLLVL.

This clone was seen only once. The chain joins TRBV27 to TRBJ1-5; no definite D call. The CDR3 runs 16 residues. Between the trimmed V and J ends, which lost 6 bases and 6 bases, there was a span of 21 bases. CDR1 and CDR2 from the germline V gene are MNHEY and SMNVEV (reference sequence). The CDR3 protein is CASRSETLHGGQPQHF. CDR3 nucleotide sequence: TGTGCCAGCAGGAGCGAGACACTTCACGGAGGTCAGCCCCAGCATTTT.

The chain carries TRBV7-9 and TRBJ1-2; no clear D. Trimming took off 1 base at V and 4 bases at J, with 13 bases between the two ends. This CDR3 has 15 residues. The germline CDR1 and CDR2 sequences are SEHNR and FQNEAQ (reference sequence). The CDR3 DNA follows: TGTGCCAGCAGCTTAGAGTTGCCCCAACTCTATGGCTACACCTTC. Translated: CASSLELPQLYGYTF.

The chain links TRBV9 to TRBJ1-1, with 11 positions matching TRBD1. Germline V gene data show CDR1 as SGDLS and CDR2 as YYNGEE. J was trimmed by 6 bases and V by 3 bases; bases with no gene match: 10. The CDR3 covers 16 residues. The CDR3 nucleotides are TGTGCCAGCAGCGGTGCGGGACAGGGGGTTATCGCTGAAGCTTTCTTT. It translates to CASSGAGQGVIAEAFF.

This clone came up once. This sequence joins TRBV5-6 and TRBJ1-5; 7 bases line up with TRBD1. The CDR3 covers 14 residues. Trimming removed 4 bases from V and 2 bases from J; junction bases left unmatched: 3. The germline CDR1 and CDR2 sequences are SGHDT and YYEEEE. CDR3 sequence reads: CASSVTGGNQPQHF. CDR3 bases: TGTGCCAGCAGCGTAACAGGGGGCAATCAGCCCCAGCATTTT.

The chain combines TRBV19 with TRBJ1-2; D gene unclear. The CDR3 is made up of 14 amino acids. Germline CDR1 reads LNHDA; CDR2 reads SQIVND (reference sequence). V lost 3 bases and J 2 bases, leaving 10 bases between the germline ends. The CDR3 sequence: CASSIENLNYGYTF. Written as DNA, the CDR3 is TGTGCCAGTAGTATCGAGAACCTCAACTATGGCTACACCTTC.

The J gene is TRBJ2-7, the V gene TRBV3-1 (or the pseudogene TRBV3-2), with D tentatively TRBD2 (7 bases). Germline V gene lookup returns CDR1 LGHDT and CDR2 YNNKEL (reference sequence). Between the trimmed V and J ends, which lost 1 base and 2 bases, there was a span of 12 bases. This CDR3 comprises 15 residues. In DNA, the CDR3 is TGTGCCAGCAGCCAAGGGTGGGGGGGCACCTACGAGCAGTACTTC. Translation gives CASSQGWGGTYEQYF.

This chain uses TRBV19 with TRBJ1-5; 7 bases map to TRBD1. CDR1 and CDR2 from the germline V gene are LNHDA and SQIVND (reference sequence). CDR3 length: 15 residues. The trim removed 4 bases at V and 9 bases at J, leaving 12 bases unmatched. CDR3 sequence (DNA): TGTGCCAGTAGTACGGCCACAGGGGCCCGTGGGCCCCAGCATTTT. Translation: CASSTATGARGPQHF.

The chain combines TRBV5-4 with TRBJ2-2; 8 bases are shared with TRBD1. The V and J ends lost 2 bases and 1 base, in that order; junction bases with no gene match: 1. CDR3 length: 15 residues. Germline V gene lookup returns CDR1 SGHNT and CDR2 YYREEE (reference sequence). This CDR3 reads CASSFGQGNTGELFF. In nucleotides, the CDR3 is TGTGCCAGCAGCTTTGGACAGGGGAACACCGGGGAGCTGTTTTTT.

This clone was observed once. The CDR3 here is CASSQADYNQPQHF. CDR3 nucleotides: TGTGCCAGCAGCCAAGCTGACTACAATCAGCCCCAGCATTTT. This sequence joins TRBV3-1 (or the pseudogene TRBV3-2) and TRBJ1-5; D call uncertain. The CDR3 is 14 residues long. Looked up from germline, CDR1 is LGHDT and CDR2 is YNNKEL (reference sequence). V dropped 1 base and J dropped 3 bases, with 7 bases sitting between them.

The chain links TRBV5-6 to TRBJ1-2, with a possible D match to TRBD1 (6 bases). Germline values: CDR1 SGHDT, CDR2 YYEEEE. CDR3 size: 15 residues. V was clipped by 0 bases and J by 4 bases, with 13 bases between them. The CDR3 reads CASSLEGGPLYGYTF. DNA for the CDR3: TGTGCCAGCAGCTTGGAGGGGGGGCCCCTCTATGGCTACACCTTC.

This clone appeared once. This chain links TRBV19 with TRBJ2-2; the D gene is possibly TRBD1 (5 bases). CDR1 is LNHDA, CDR2 SQIVND, per germline (reference sequence). CDR3 size: 17 residues. V was clipped by 4 bases and J by 0 bases, with 15 bases between them. The CDR3 is CASSRGQGRTNTGELFF. CDR3 nucleotides: TGTGCCAGTAGTAGGGGTCAGGGTCGGACGAACACCGGGGAGCTGTTTTTT.